The entry below describes one T cell receptor beta chain. The sample originates from a study of cytotoxic CD8 clonotypes in ibrutinib-treated CLL. TCRdb's table, derived via immunoSEQ multiplex PCR, lists solely in-frame clones and lacks some. The sample has about 28,000 clones; around three fifths are singletons. The CDR3 runs 14 residues. Germline V gene data show CDR1 as LNHDA and CDR2 as SQIVND (reference sequence). With 6 bases removed from V and 1 base from J, the gap between germline ends came to 12 bases. The sequence was obtained from a human donor with chronic lymphocytic leukemia. The input for sequencing was PBMCs, taken before ibrutinib treatment. The V and J genes are TRBV19 and TRBJ1-1, with D tentatively TRBD1 (6 bases). CDR3 coding DNA: TGTGCCAGTAGACTACAGGGTTCGAACACTGAAGCTTTCTTT. It encodes CASRLQGSNTEAFF.